The clone carrying this T cell receptor (beta chain) was seen at least ten times. The J segment lost 8 bases and the V segment lost 5 bases, leaving 8 bases of the junction unmatched. The CDR3 spans 15 residues. Looked up from germline, CDR1 is MNHEY and CDR2 is SVGEGT. A single record per CDR3 protein comes from TCRdb applying MiXCR to the 5' RACE reads. The top ten hold approximately 50% of the sample, which has 5,300 or so distinct CDR3 sequences, under 40% seen once. The TCR originated in a female donor with breast cancer. Sequenced material: memory CD4+ T cells sorted from blood. Stated subset: memory CD4+ T cells, CD4+CD45RO+CD25-. The chain is built from TRBV6-2 or TRBV6-3 and TRBJ2-1; 11 bases match TRBD2. Written as DNA, the CDR3 is TGTGCCAGCAGTCTTGGACTAGCGGGTAAACATGAGCAGTTCTTC. It encodes CASSLGLAGKHEQFF.